The T cell receptor (beta chain) under discussion was sequenced for a study of type 1 and type 2 diabetes patients listed by TCRdb under 2016. Regarding the complete study: Recruited in China, the cohort was made up of 9 or 10 type 1 diabetes patients, four type 2 diabetes patients and 6 or 7 nondiabetic controls. Comparing approximately 19-cycle and 25-cycle amplification showed similar V gene usage, suggesting similar primer efficiencies and random PCR bias. The TCRbeta libraries underwent paired-end sequencing on Illumina HiSeq 2000 or MiSeq instruments. Throughout the study, CD4 or CD8 MicroBeads on MACS columns were used to positively select CD4+ and CD8+ T cells from PBMCs. Altogether, about 20 million paired-end reads were produced across the whole study. Type 2 diabetes patients were included as a disease comparison group for the type 1 diabetes patients. TCRbeta repertoires were profiled by high-throughput sequencing in the study to compare type 1 diabetes, type 2 diabetes and nondiabetic individuals. Study-wide findings and limitations: The study groups were not matched for age and gender, which could bias interpretation. Type 2 diabetes and control samples had highly correlated V and J gene usage patterns, with the correlation between samples averaging about 0.97. Since just a limited number of T2D and control samples were sequenced, some T1D-only HECs might also appear in more T2D or control samples. In both CD4+ and CD8+ T cells, type 2 diabetes repertoires were highly diverse, with diversity significantly greater than that of type 1 diabetes repertoires. Type 2 diabetes patients had few highly-expanded CD4+ clones (median one), and those clones made up a median around 4.2% of reads.

The sequencing machine was an Illumina MiSeq. TCRbeta CDR3 amplification used genomic DNA from the sorted T cell subsets as template. Multiplex PCR with 30 forward and 13 reverse primers amplified the TCRbeta CDR3 region. After the PCR products were purified with AMPure XP beads, a second PCR of around 27 cycles was run to add indices and adaptors. Before sequencing, the libraries were purified from gel with the QIAquick Gel Extraction Kit. As for the authors' bioinformatics: FLASH was used to merge paired-end reads, and IgBLAST was used to align the merged reads to IMGT V, D and J germline references. After reads whose alignment identity to germline references fell below 70% were discarded, about 12 million reads remained study-wide. CDR3 boundaries, reading frame and productivity were assigned following IMGT definitions. Clones at or above 1% of reads were defined as highly-expanded clones, and diversity was measured by normalized Shannon entropy. Unpaired two-tailed t-tests were used to test group differences in Shannon entropy. TCRdb itself trimmed the public reads at Q25 with fastp, ran MiXCR and retained productive beta chains. All rows with the same CDR3 protein become a single entry with the most common DNA and genes. The V and J calls here are based on TCRdb, not the publication. The sample records some 250,000 distinct CDR3 sequences, approximately 50% of which are singletons. Clones ranked in the top ten supply roughly 13% of the sample.

Every diabetic patient fulfilled standard classification criteria for type 1 or type 2 diabetes, and glucose and C-peptide were measured using WHO-recommended methods. Donors with other autoimmune diseases or infections within the previous four weeks were excluded. From each participant, approximately 10 milliliters of peripheral blood were collected. PBMCs were isolated with LymphoPrep density separation. About this clonotype itself: Which antigen it targets is not known. Within one base of it there is no much larger clone, and no base qualities were kept.

The junction carries 17 bases between V and J, which are trimmed by 8 bases and 3 bases respectively. CDR1 and CDR2 were assigned from the germline V gene (reference sequence) as LNHDA and SQIVND. The CDR3 contains 14 residues, cysteine and phenylalanine counted. Only the CDR3 portion is preserved as DNA: 42 bases, with reading frame beginning at the first base. The TCR comes from a man younger than 30 with type 2 diabetes. This chain is built from TRBV19 and TRBJ2-7; TRBD2 could be the D gene, as 5 bases match. The material sequenced was peripheral blood mononuclear cells (PBMCs). In nucleotides, the sequence is TGTGCCAGTGCCCGGGGTGGATCCCTCTACGAGCAGTACTTC. Its translation reads: CASARGGSLYEQYF.